The clone carrying this T cell receptor (beta chain) was observed many times. The target antigen is unknown. The sample originates from a study of Graves' ophthalmopathy and Graves' hyperthyroidism. TCR beta CDR3 regions were amplified from RNA transcripts. HTBI-primed RT-PCR formed the first round, and a multiplex PCR formed the second. TCRdb re-derived calls from the multiplex PCR reads in MiXCR, one entry per CDR3 protein. The sample consists of 650,000 to 800,000 distinct CDR3 sequences, over 40% of them appearing once. Study results and caveats: A model built from 13 signatures distinguished ophthalmopathy from stable hyperthyroidism with approximately 89% sensitivity and approximately 82% specificity.

This sequence originates from an adult man with Graves' ophthalmopathy. Sequenced sample: peripheral blood.

The CDR3 DNA sequence: TGTGCCAGTAGTTTCTCCGGGACGGCTAACACTGAAGCTTTCTTT. Its protein product is CASSFSGTANTEAFF. The chain employs TRBV19 and TRBJ1-1, with a possible D match to TRBD1 (5 bases). This CDR3 is 15 amino acids long. The V gene's germline CDR1 is LNHDA and CDR2 SQIVND (reference sequence). V lost 5 bases and J 2 bases, leaving 15 bases between the germline ends.